The present T cell receptor (beta chain) was sequenced within a study of T cell repertoires in cytomegalovirus infection. TCRdb fed the reads into MiXCR, producing one record per CDR3 protein. The sample records 200,000 or so distinct CDR3 sequences, 15% to 20% being singletons. The CDR3 length is 16 residues. Germline lookup yields CDR1 SGHTA and CDR2 FQGTGA. V was shortened by 3 bases and J by 6 bases, with 18 bases between the two germline ends. The TCR was taken from a human donor in good health (CMV status not recorded). Some clones in this sample may be carry-over from other donors' samples. The material sequenced was PBMCs. This sequence joins TRBV7-3 and TRBJ2-1; TRBD1 is a possible D gene (5 bases). CDR3 coding DNA: TGTGCCAGCAGCTTGGTTAGGAAGGGGATGATCAATGAGCAGTTCTTC. Amino acids: CASSLVRKGMINEQFF. Filled out from reference TRBV7-3 and TRBJ2-1, the complete variable domain reads GAGVSQTPSNKVTEKGKYVELRCDPISGHTALYWYRQSLGQGPEFLIYFQGTGAADDSGLPNDRFFAVRPEGSVSTLKIQRTERGDSAVYLCASSLVRKGMINEQFFGPGTRLTVL.